The entry below describes one T cell receptor beta chain. No antigen is known for it. Per germline, CDR1 GTSNPN and CDR2 SVGIG (reference sequence). V was clipped by 2 bases and J by 0 bases, with 12 bases between them. The CDR3 runs to 15 residues. The sample belongs to a study of monozygotic twins with cystic fibrosis. Study findings and constraints: No link emerged between shared CDR3 counts and age, concordance or severity. Monozygotic CF twins shared more identical nucleotide clonotypes than unrelated patients. V usage most resembled the co-twin in 13 of 16 pairs.

The repertoire was sequenced with immunoSEQ multiplex PCR; TCRdb's copy has only in-frame clones and lacks some. The table records 30,000 to 35,000 clones, roughly 90% of them present only once. The sequencing input was blood. The chain carries TRBV30 and TRBJ2-3, with unresolved D. The sequence derives from a girl aged 2-10 years with cystic fibrosis. The CDR3 sequence is CAWSQDSRSTDTQYF. The CDR3 DNA follows: TGTGCCTGGAGTCAAGACTCCCGGAGCACAGATACGCAGTATTTT. The variable domain in full, completed from reference TRBV30 and TRBJ2-3, reads SQTIHQWPATLVQPVGSPLSLECTVEGTSNPNLYWYRQAAGRGLQLLFYSVGIGQISSEVPQNLSASRPQDRQFILSSKKLLLSDSGFYLCAWSQDSRSTDTQYFGPGTRLTVL.